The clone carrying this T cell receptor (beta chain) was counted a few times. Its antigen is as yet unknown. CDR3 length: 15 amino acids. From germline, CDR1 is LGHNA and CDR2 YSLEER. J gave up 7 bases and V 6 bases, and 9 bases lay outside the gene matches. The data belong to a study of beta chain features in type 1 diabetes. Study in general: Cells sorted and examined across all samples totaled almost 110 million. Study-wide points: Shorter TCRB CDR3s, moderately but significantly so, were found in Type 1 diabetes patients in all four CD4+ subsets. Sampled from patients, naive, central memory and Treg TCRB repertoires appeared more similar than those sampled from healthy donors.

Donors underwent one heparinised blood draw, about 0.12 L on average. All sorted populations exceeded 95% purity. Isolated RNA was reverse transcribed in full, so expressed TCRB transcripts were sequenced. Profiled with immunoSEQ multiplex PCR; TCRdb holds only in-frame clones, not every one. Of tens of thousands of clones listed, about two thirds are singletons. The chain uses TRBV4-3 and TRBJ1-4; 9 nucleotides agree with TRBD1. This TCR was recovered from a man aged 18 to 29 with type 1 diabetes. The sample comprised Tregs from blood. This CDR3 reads CASSSTGGGGEKLFF. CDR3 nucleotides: TGCGCCAGCAGTTCTACAGGGGGCGGAGGTGAAAAACTGTTTTTT.